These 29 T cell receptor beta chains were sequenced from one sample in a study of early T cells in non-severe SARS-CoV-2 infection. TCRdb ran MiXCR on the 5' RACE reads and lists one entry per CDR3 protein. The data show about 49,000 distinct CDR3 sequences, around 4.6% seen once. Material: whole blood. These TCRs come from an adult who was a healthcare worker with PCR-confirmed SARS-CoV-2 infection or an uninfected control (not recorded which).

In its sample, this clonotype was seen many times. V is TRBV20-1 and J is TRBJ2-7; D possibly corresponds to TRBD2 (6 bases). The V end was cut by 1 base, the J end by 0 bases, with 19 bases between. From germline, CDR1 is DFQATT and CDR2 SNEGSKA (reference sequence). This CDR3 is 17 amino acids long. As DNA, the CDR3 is TGCAGTGCTAGAGGTGGCTCCCGGGAGTTGAGCTCCTACGAGCAGTACTTC. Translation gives CSARGGSRELSSYEQYF.

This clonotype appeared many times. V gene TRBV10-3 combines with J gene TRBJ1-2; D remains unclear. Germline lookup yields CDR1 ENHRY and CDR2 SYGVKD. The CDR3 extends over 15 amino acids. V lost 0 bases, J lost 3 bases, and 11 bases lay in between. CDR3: CAISESREGDYGYTF. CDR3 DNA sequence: TGTGCCATCAGTGAGTCTAGGGAGGGAGACTATGGCTACACCTTC.

The CDR3 sequence: CASSSRAGGFTDTQYF. The DNA for the CDR3 is TGTGCCAGCAGCTCTCGCGCCGGGGGATTCACAGATACGCAGTATTTT. This chain uses TRBV11-3 with TRBJ2-3; a weak D match, TRBD2 (6 bases). Trimming stripped 4 bases from V and 2 bases from J, with 16 bases between. There are 16 residues in the CDR3. Looked up from germline, CDR1 is SGHNT and CDR2 is YENEEA. The complete variable domain, with remaining parts taken from reference TRBV11-3 and TRBJ2-3, reads EAGVVQSPRYKIIEKKQPVAFWCNPISGHNTLYWYLQNLGQGPELLIRYENEEAVDDSQLPKDRFSAERLKGVDSTLKIQPAELGDSAVYLCASSSRAGGFTDTQYFGPGTRLTVL.

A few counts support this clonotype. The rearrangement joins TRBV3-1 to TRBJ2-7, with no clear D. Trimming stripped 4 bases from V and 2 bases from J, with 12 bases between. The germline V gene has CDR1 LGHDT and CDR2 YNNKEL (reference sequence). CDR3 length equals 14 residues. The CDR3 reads CASSPKVPPYEQYF. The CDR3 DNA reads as TGTGCCAGCAGCCCTAAGGTACCACCCTACGAGCAGTACTTC.

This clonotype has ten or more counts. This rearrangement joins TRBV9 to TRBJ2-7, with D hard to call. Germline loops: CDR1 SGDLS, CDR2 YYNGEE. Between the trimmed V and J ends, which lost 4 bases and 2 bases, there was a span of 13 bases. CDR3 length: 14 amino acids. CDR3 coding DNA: TGTGCCAGCAGCCCCTCTAACTTGGCCTACGAGCAGTACTTC. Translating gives CASSPSNLAYEQYF. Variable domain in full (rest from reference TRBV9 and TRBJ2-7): DSGVTQTPKHLITATGQRVTLRCSPRSGDLSVYWYQQSLDQGLQFLIQYYNGEERAKGNILERFSAQQFPDLHSELNLSSLELGDSALYFCASSPSNLAYEQYFGPGTRLTVT.

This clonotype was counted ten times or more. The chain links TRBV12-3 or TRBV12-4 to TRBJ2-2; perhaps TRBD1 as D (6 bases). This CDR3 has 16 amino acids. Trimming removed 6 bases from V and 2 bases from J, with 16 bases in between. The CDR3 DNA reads TGTGCCAGCAGCCCCGGACAGCTCTTAAACACCGGGGAGCTGTTTTTT. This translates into CASSPGQLLNTGELFF.

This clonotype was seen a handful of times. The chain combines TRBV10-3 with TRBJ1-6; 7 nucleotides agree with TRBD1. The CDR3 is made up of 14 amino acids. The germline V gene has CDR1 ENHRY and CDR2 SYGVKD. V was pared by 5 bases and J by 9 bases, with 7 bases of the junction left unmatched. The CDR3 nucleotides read TGTGCCATCAGTCTAGGGGGCTCGCGTTCACCCCTCCACTTT. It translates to CAISLGGSRSPLHF.

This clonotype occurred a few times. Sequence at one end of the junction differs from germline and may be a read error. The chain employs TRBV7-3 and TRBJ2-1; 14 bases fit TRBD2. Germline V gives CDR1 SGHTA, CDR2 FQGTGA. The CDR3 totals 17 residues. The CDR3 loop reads CACSYGLAGGINNEQFF. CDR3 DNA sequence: TGTGCCTGCAGCTATGGACTAGCGGGAGGTATAAACAATGAGCAGTTCTTC.

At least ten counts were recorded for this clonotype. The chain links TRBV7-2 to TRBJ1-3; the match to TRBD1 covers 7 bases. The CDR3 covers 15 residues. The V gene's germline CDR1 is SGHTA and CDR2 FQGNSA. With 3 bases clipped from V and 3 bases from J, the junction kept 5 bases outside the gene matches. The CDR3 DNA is TGTGCCAGCAGCTTCAAACAGGGGTTTGGAAACACCATATATTTT. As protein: CASSFKQGFGNTIYF.

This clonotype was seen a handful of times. CDR3: CASSLAYEQFF. The CDR3 DNA is TGTGCCAGCAGCTTAGCTTACGAGCAGTTCTTC. The chain employs TRBV7-2 and TRBJ2-1; D not resolved. Germline loops: CDR1 SGHTA, CDR2 FQGNSA. The CDR3 has 11 residues. Between the trimmed V and J ends, which lost 0 bases and 10 bases, there was a span of 4 bases.

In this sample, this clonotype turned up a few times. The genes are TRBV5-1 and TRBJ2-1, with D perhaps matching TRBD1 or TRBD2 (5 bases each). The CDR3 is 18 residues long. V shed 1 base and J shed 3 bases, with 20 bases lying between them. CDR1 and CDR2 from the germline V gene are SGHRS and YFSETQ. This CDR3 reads CASSLIPGTSGSYNEQFF. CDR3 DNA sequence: TGCGCCAGCAGCTTGATCCCCGGGACCTCCGGCAGCTACAATGAGCAGTTCTTC.

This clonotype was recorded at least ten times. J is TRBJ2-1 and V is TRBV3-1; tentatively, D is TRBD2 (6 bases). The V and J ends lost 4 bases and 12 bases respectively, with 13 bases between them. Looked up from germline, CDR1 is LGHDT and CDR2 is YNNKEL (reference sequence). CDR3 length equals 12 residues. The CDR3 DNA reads TGTGCCAGCAGCCTCGTTGGAGGGAGGCAGTTCTTC. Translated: CASSLVGGRQFF.

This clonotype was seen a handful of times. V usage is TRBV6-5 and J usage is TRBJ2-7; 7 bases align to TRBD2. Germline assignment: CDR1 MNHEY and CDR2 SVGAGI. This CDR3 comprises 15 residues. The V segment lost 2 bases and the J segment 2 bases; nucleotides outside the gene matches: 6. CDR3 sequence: CASSYAGRAAYEQYF. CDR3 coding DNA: TGTGCCAGCAGTTACGCGGGGAGGGCGGCCTACGAGCAGTACTTC.

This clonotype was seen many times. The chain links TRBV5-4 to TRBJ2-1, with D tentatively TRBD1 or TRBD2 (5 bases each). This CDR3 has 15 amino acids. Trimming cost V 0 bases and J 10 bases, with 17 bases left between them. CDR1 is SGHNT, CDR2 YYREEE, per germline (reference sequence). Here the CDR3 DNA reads TGTGCCAGCAGCTTGGGTTTAACGTTTCGGGACGAGCAGTTCTTC. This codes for CASSLGLTFRDEQFF. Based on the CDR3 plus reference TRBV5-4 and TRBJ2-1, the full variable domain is ETGVTQSPTHLIKTRGQQVTLRCSSQSGHNTVSWYQQALGQGPQFIFQYYREEENGRGNFPPRFSGLQFPNYSSELNVNALELDDSALYLCASSLGLTFRDEQFFGPGTRLTVL.

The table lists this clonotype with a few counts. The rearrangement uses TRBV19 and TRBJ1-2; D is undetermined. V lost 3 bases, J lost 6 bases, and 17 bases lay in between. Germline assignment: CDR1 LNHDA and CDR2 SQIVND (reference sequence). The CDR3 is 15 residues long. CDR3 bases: TGTGCCAGTAGTATCGCGGGGTCAATTCCTCATGGCTACACCTTC. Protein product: CASSIAGSIPHGYTF.

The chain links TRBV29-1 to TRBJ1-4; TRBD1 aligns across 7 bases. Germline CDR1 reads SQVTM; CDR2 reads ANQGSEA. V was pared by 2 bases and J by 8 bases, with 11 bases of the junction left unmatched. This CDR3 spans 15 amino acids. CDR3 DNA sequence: TGCAGCGTTGAAAATCCCGAGGGGGCAGAGGAAAAACTGTTTTTT. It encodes CSVENPEGAEEKLFF.

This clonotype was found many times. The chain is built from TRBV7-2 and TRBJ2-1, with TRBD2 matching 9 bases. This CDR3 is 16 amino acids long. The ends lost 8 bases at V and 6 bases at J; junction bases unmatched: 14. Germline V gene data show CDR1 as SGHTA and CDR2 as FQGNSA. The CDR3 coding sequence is TGTGCCAGCGCAAGTTTACCGGGACTAGCTGTCAATGAGCAGTTCTTC. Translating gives CASASLPGLAVNEQFF.

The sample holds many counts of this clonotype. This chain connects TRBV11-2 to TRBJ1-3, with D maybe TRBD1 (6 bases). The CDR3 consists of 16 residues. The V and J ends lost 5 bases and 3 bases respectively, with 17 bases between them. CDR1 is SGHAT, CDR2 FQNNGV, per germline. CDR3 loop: CASSLTSGGGGNTIYF. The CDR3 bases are TGTGCCAGCAGCCTCACTTCTGGGGGCGGTGGAAACACCATATATTTT.

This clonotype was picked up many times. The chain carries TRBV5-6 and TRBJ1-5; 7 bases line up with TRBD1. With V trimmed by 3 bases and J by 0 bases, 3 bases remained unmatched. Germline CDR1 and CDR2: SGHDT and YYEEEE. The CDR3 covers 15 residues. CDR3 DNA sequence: TGTGCCAGCAGCTCACAGGGGTATAGCAATCAGCCCCAGCATTTT. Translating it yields CASSSQGYSNQPQHF.

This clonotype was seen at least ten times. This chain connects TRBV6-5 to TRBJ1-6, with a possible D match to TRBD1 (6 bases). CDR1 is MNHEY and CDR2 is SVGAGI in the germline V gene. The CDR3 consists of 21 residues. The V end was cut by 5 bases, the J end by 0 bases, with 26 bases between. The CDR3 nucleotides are TGTGCCAGCAGTCTTAAGGCCCCTCCAGGGGTCTTCGGCTCCTATAATTCACCCCTCCACTTT. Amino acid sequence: CASSLKAPPGVFGSYNSPLHF.

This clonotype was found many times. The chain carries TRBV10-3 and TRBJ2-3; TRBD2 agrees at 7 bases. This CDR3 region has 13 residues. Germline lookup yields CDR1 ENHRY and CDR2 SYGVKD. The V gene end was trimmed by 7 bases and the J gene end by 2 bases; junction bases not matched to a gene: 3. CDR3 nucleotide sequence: TGTGCCATCACCGGGAGGAACACAGATACGCAGTATTTT. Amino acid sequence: CAITGRNTDTQYF.

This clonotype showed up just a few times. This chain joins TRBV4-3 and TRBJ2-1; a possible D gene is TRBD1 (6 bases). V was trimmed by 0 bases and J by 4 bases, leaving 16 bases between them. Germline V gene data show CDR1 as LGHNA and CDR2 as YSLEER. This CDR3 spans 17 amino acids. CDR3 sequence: CASSQEPGTSTYNEQFF. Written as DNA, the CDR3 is TGCGCCAGCAGCCAAGAACCAGGGACAAGTACGTACAATGAGCAGTTCTTC.

The CDR3 protein is CASRSGLAGETGELFF. The CDR3 DNA reads TGTGCCAGCAGGTCGGGACTAGCGGGTGAAACCGGGGAGCTGTTTTTT. The chain has TRBV11-3 and TRBJ2-2, with 12 bases identical to TRBD2. CDR3 length: 16 amino acids. V trimming: 6 bases; J trimming: 5 bases; junction bases outside the gene matches: 7. Germline V CDR1 and CDR2: SGHNT, YENEEA.

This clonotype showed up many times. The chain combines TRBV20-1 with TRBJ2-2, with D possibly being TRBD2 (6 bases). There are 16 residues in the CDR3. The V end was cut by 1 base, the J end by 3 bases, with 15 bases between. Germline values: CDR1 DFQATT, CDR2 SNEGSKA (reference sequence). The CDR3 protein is CSARGLVGSHTGELFF. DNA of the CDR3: TGCAGTGCTAGAGGACTAGTCGGCTCTCACACCGGGGAGCTGTTTTTT.

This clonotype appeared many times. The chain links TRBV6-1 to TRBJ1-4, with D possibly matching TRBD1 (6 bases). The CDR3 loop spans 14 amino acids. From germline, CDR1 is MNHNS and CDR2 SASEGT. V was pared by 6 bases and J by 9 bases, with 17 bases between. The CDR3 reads CASRNAGDRKKLFF. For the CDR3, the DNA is TGTGCCAGCAGAAACGCAGGGGATCGAAAAAAACTGTTTTTT.

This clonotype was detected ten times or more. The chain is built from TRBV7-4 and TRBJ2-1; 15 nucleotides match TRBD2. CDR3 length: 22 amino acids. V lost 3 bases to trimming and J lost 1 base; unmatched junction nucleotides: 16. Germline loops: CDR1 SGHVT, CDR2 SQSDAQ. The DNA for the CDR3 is TGTGCCAGCAGCTTCGGACTAGCGGGAGGGCCCGAGGTAGTAAGGTCCTACAATGAGCAGTTCTTC. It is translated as CASSFGLAGGPEVVRSYNEQFF.

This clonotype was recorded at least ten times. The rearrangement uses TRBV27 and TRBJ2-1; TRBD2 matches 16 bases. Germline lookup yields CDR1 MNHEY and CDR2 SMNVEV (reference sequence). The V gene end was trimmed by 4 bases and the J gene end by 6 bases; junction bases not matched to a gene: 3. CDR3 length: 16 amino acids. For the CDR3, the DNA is TGTGCCAGCAGTTCGGGACTAGCGGGGGGGTTCAATGAGCAGTTCTTC. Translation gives CASSSGLAGGFNEQFF.

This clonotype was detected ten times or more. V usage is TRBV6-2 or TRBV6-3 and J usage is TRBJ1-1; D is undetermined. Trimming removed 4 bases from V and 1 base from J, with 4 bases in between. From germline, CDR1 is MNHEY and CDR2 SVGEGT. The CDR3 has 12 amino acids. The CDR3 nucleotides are TGTGCCAGCAGTTGGGGGAACACTGAAGCTTTCTTT. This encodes CASSWGNTEAFF.

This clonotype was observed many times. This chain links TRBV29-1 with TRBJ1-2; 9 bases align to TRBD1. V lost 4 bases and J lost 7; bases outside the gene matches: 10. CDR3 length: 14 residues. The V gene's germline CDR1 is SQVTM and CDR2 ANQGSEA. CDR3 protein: CSVGTAGTGFGYTF. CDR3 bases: TGCAGCGTTGGAACAGCCGGGACAGGGTTTGGCTACACCTTC.